This T cell receptor beta chain was profiled in a study of shared clonotypes between healthy human individuals. Study-level points and caveats: Sampling was confined to blood; repertoires within tissues likely differ.

Profiling relied on immunoSEQ multiplex PCR, and the TCRdb table lists in-frame clones only, not all of them. The table records 2.3 million or so clones, about 92% of them present only once. CDR3 length: 13 residues. From germline, CDR1 is SQVTM and CDR2 ANQGSEA. V shed 5 bases and J shed 2 bases, with 12 bases lying between them. Note on this clone: No antigen is known for it.

This clonotype originated in a man aged 18 to 29 in good health. Some clones in this sample may be carry-over from other donors' samples. Sequencing was carried out using naive CD4+ T cells from PBMCs. Described subset: CD45RA+ positively selected. This chain joins TRBV29-1 and TRBJ1-2; D possibly corresponds to TRBD1 (5 bases). For the CDR3, the DNA is TGCAGCGTTTCACCCGAGGGGAACTATGGCTACACCTTC. Its protein product is CSVSPEGNYGYTF.